This record covers a single TCR beta chain. Genomic DNA, the template, was used for profiling of the TCR beta VDJ and CDR3. TCRdb used MiXCR to reprocess the reads, holding one entry per CDR3 protein. The sample includes around 250,000 distinct CDR3 sequences, 82% of them seen just once. These data originate in a study of CD8+CD57+ T cells in acquired aplastic anemia. Sequenced patients had shown CD8+CD57+ cell expansion by flow cytometry. Blood sampling was performed on the patients, and none of them had received therapy by then. CDR1 and CDR2 from the germline V gene are SGHDT and YYEEEE. CDR3 length: 17 amino acids. Trimming removed 0 bases at V and 0 bases at J, with 13 bases between.

The sequence was collected from a human donor with aplastic anemia. Sequenced material: sorted CD4+, CD8+, or CD8+CD57+ T cells (not recorded which) from PBMCs. This chain joins TRBV5-6 and TRBJ1-5; D is perhaps TRBD1 (5 bases). The DNA for the CDR3 is TGTGCCAGCAGCTTGGAGAGGGACCCTAATAGCAATCAGCCCCAGCATTTT. Residues: CASSLERDPNSNQPQHF.